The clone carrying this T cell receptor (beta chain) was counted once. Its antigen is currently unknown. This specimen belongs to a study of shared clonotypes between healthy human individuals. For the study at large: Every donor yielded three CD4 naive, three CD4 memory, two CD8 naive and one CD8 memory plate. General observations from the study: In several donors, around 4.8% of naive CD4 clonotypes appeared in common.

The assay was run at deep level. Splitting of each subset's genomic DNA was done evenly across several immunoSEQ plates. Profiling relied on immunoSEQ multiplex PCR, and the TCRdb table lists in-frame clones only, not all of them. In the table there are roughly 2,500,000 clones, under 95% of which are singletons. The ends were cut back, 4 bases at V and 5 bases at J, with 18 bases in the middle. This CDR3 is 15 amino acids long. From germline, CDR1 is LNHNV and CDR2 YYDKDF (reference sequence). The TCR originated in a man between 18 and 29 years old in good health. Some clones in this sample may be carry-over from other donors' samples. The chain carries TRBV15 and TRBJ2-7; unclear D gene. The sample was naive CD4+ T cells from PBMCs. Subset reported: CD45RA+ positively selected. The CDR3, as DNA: TGTGCCACCAGCACCAGCAGTGACTCTTGGAACGAGCAGTACTTC. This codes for CATSTSSDSWNEQYF.